This T cell receptor beta chain was documented in a study of technical replicates of blood from a handful of donors. The germline CDR1 and CDR2 sequences are MGHDK and SYGVNS. The CDR3 is 14 residues long. The J segment lost 2 bases and the V segment lost 4 bases, leaving 4 bases of the junction unmatched. Measured with immunoSEQ multiplex PCR; TCRdb has only the in-frame clones, and not every one. The repertoire holds 60,000 to 85,000 clones, with approximately 94% as singletons. This TCR derives from a human donor in good health. Source material: T cells isolated from PBMCs. The V call is TRBV25-1, the J call TRBJ1-1, with 7 nucleotides matching TRBD1. The CDR3 reads CASSGGTANTEAFF. CDR3 coding DNA: TGTGCCAGCAGTGGAGGGACAGCCAACACTGAAGCTTTCTTT.